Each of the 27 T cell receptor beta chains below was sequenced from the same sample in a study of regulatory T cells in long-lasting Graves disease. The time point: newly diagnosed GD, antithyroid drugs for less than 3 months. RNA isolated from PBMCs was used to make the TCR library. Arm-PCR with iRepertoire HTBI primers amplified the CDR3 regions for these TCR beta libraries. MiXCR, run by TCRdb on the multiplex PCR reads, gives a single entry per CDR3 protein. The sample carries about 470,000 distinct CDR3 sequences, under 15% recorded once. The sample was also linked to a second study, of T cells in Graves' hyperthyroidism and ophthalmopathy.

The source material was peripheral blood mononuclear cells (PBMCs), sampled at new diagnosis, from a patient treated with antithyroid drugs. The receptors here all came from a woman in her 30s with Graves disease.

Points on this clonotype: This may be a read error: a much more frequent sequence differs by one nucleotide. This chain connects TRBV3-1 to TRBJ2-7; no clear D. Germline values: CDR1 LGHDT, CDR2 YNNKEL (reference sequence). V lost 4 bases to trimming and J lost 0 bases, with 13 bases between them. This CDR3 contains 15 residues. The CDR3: CASSPPVRSSYEQYF. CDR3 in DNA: TGTGCCAGCAGCCCTCCTGTCAGGAGCTCCTACGAGCAGTACTTC.

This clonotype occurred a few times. The CDR3 sequence is CASRPRLAGTYEQYF. The CDR3 DNA reads TGTGCCAGCAGACCGAGACTAGCGGGAACGTACGAGCAGTACTTC. V is TRBV7-9 and J is TRBJ2-7; 11 bases fit TRBD2. CDR1 and CDR2 from the germline V gene are SEHNR and FQNEAQ (reference sequence). The CDR3 loop spans 15 amino acids. The V and J ends lost 6 bases and 4 bases, in that order; junction bases with no gene match: 8.

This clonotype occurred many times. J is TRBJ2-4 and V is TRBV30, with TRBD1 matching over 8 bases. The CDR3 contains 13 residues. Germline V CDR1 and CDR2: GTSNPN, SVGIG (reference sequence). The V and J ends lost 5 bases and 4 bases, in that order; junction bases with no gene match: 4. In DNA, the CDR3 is TGTGCCTGGCTAGGACAGGGAAAAAACATTCAGTACTTC. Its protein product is CAWLGQGKNIQYF.

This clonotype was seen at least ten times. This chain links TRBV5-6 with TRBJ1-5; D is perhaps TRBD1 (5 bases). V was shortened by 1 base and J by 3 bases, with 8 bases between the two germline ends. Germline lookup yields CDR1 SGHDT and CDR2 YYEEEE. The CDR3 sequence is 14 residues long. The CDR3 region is CASSLNRYNQPQHF. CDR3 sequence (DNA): TGTGCCAGCAGCTTGAACAGGTACAATCAGCCCCAGCATTTT. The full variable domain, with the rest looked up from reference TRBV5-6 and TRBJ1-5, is DAGVTQSPTHLIKTRGQQVTLRCSPKSGHDTVSWYQQALGQGPQFIFQYYEEEERQRGNFPDRFSGHQFPNYSSELNVNALLLGDSALYLCASSLNRYNQPQHFGDGTRLSIL.

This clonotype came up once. CDR3 sequence reads: CATSGTGAQLNYGYTF. CDR3 nucleotide sequence: TGTGCCACCAGTGGGACGGGGGCACAGTTAAACTATGGCTACACCTTC. The chain employs TRBV24-1 and TRBJ1-2, with TRBD1 as a possible D gene (6 bases). Germline V gives CDR1 KGHDR, CDR2 SFDVKD. The CDR3 runs 16 residues. Deletions cut 5 bases from V and 2 bases from J, with 17 bases between.

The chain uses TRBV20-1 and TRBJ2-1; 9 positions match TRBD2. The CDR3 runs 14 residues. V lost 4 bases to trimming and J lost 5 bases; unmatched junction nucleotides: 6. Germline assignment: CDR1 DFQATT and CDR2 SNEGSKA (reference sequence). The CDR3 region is CSANRREGHNEQFF. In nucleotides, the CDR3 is TGCAGTGCTAATAGGCGGGAGGGCCACAATGAGCAGTTCTTC.

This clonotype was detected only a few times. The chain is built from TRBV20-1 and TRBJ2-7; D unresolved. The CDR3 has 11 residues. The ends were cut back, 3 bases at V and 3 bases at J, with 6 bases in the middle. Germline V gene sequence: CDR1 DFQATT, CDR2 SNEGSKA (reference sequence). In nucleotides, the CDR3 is TGCAGTGCTAGTCCTGACTACGAGCAGTACTTC. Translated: CSASPDYEQYF.

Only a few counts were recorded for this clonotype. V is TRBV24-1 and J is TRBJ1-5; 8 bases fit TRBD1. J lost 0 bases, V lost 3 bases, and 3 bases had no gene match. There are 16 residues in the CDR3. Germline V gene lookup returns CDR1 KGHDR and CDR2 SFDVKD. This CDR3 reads CATSDRTGTSNQPQHF. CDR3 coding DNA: TGTGCCACCAGTGATCGGACAGGGACTAGCAATCAGCCCCAGCATTTT.

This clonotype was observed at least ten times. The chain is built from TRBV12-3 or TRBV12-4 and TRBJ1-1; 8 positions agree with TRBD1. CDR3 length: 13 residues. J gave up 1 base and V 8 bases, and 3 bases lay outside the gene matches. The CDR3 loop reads CASQTGENTEAFF. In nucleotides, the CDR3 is TGTGCCAGCCAGACAGGGGAGAACACTGAAGCTTTCTTT.

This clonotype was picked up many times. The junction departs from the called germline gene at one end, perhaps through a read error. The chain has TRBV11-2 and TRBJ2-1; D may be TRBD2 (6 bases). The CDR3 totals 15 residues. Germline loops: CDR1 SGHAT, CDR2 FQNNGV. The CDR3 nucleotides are TGTGCCAGCAGCTCCTCCCTGGGAGGCTACAATAAGCAGTTCTTC. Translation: CASSSSLGGYNKQFF. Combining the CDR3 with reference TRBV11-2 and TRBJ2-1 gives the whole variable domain EAGVAQSPRYKIIEKRQSVAFWCNPISGHATLYWYQQILGQGPKLLIQFQNNGVVDDSQLPKDRFSAERLKGVDSTLKIQPAKLEDSAVYLCASSSSLGGYNKQFFGPGTRLTVL.

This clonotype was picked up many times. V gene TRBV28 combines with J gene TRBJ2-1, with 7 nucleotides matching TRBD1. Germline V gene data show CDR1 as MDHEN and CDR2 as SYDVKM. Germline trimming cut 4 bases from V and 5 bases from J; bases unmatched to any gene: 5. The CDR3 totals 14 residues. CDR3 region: CASSSGQFNNEQFF. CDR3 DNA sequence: TGTGCCAGCAGTTCGGGACAGTTTAACAATGAGCAGTTCTTC.

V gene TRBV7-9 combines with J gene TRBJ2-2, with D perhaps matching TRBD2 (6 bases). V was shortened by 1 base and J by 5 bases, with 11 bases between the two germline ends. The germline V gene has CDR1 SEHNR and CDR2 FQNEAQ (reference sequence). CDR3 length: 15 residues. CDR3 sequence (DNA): TGTGCCAGCAGCTTAGTCCTAGCGAGGACCGGGGAGCTGTTTTTT. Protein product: CASSLVLARTGELFF.

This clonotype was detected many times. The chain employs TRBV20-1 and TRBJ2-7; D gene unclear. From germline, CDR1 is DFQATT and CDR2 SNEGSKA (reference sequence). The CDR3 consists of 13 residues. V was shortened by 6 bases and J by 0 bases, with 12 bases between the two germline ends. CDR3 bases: TGCAGTGCCCACACATCGAGCTCCTACGAGCAGTACTTC. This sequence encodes CSAHTSSSYEQYF.

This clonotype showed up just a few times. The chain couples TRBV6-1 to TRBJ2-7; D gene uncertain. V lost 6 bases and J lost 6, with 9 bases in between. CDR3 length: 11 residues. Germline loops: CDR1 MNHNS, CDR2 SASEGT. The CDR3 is CASSNTFEQYF. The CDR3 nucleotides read TGTGCCAGCAGCAATACTTTCGAGCAGTACTTC.

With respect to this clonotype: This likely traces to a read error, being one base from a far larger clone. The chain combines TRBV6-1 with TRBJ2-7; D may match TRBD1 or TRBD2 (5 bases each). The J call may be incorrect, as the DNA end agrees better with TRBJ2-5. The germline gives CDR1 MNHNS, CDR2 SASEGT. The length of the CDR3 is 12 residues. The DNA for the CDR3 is TGTGCCAGCAGTGAAAGAGGGGTGACCCAGTACTTC. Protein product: CASSERGVTQYF.

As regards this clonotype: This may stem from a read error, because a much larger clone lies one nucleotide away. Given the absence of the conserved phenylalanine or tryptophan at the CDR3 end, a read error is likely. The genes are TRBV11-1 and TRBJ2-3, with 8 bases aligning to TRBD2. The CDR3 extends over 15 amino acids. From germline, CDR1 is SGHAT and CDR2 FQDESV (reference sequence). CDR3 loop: CASSIAGPRTDTQYL. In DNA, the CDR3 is TGTGCCAGCAGCATAGCGGGGCCCCGCACAGATACGCAGTATCTT.

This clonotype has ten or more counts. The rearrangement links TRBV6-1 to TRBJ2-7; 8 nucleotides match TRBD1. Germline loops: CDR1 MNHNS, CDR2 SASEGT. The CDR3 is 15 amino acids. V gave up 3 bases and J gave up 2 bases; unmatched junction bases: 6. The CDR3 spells CASSDRDRFTYEQYF. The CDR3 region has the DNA TGTGCCAGCAGTGACCGGGACAGGTTCACCTACGAGCAGTACTTC.

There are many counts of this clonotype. CDR3 sequence: CASSGTGHEQFF. The CDR3 DNA is TGTGCCAGCAGCGGTACAGGCCATGAGCAGTTCTTC. This chain connects TRBV6-2 or TRBV6-3 to TRBJ2-1, with a possible D match to TRBD1 (5 bases). Trimming shortened V by 6 bases and J by 8 bases, and 11 bases separated the two germline ends. Looked up from germline, CDR1 is MNHEY and CDR2 is SVGEGT. The CDR3 sequence is 12 residues long.

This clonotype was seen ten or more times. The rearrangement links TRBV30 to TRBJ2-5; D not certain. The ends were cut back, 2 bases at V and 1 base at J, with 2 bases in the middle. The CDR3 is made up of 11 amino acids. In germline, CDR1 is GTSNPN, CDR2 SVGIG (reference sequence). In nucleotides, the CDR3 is TGTGCCTGGAGTTCCCAAGAGACCCAGTACTTC. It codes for CAWSSQETQYF.

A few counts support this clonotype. CDR3 region: CASSPFGGGATQYF. The CDR3 DNA reads TGTGCCAGCAGCCCCTTCGGGGGAGGGGCGACCCAGTACTTC. This chain links TRBV14 with TRBJ2-5; 7 nucleotides line up with TRBD2. V was pared by 4 bases and J by 7 bases, with 9 bases of the junction left unmatched. CDR1 and CDR2 from the germline V gene are SGHDN and FVKESK. The CDR3 extends over 14 amino acids.

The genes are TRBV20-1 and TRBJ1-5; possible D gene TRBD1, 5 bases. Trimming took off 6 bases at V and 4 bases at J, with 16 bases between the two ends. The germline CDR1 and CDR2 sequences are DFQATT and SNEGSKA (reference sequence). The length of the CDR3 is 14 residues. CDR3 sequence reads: CSAVPGGRNQPQHF. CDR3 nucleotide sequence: TGCAGTGCCGTCCCGGGGGGAAGAAATCAGCCCCAGCATTTT.

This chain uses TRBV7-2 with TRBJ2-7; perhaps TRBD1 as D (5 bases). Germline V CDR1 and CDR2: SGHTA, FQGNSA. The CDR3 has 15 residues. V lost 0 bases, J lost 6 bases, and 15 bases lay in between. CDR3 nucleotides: TGTGCCAGCAGCTTAGCAAGGACAAGAGTTTCCGAGCAGTACTTC. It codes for CASSLARTRVSEQYF.

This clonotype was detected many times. The CDR3 loop reads CASTLQGGLAGAETQYF. CDR3 sequence (DNA): TGTGCCAGCACCCTACAGGGGGGACTAGCGGGAGCAGAGACCCAGTACTTC. The chain is built from TRBV11-2 and TRBJ2-5; 14 bases map to TRBD2. This CDR3 region has 17 residues. Germline V gives CDR1 SGHAT, CDR2 FQNNGV. V shed 7 bases and J 4 bases; nucleotides not matched to a gene: 11.

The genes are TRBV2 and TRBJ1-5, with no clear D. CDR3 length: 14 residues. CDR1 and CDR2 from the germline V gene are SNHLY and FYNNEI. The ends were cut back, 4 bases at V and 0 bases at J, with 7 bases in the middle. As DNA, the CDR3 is TGTGCCAGCAGTGTCGCCTATAGCAATCAGCCCCAGCATTTT. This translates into CASSVAYSNQPQHF.

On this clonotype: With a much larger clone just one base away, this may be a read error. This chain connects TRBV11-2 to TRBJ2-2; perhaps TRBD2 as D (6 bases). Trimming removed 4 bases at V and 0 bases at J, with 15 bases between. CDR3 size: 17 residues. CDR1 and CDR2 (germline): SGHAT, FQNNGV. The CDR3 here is CASSSMGLSANTGELFF. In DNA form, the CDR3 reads TGTGCCAGCAGCTCGATGGGACTCTCTGCGAACACCGGGGAGCTGTTTTTT.

The CDR3 is CASSRDRVGETQYF. CDR3 DNA: TGTGCCAGCAGCCGGGACAGAGTTGGAGAGACCCAGTACTTC. The chain employs TRBV5-4 and TRBJ2-5, with 7 bases fitting TRBD1. CDR1 is SGHNT, CDR2 YYREEE, per germline (reference sequence). V shed 4 bases, J shed 4 bases, and the junction held 7 bases outside the gene matches. CDR3 length: 14 amino acids.

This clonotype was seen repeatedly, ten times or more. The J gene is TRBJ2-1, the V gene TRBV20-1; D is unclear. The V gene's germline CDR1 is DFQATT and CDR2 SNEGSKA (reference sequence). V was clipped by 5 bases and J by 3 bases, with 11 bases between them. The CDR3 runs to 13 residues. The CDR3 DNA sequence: TGCAGTGCTGAGGCGGTACGCTACAATGAGCAGTTCTTC. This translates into CSAEAVRYNEQFF.